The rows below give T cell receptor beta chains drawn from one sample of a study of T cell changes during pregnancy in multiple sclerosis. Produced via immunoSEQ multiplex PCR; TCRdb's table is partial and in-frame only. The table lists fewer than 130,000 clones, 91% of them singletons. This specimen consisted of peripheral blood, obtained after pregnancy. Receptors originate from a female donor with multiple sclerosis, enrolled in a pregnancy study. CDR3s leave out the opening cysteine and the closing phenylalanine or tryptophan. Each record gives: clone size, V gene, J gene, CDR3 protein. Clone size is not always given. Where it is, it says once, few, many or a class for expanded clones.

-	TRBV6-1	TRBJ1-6	ASIPTGEYGSPLH
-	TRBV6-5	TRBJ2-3	ASRAGGLDTQY
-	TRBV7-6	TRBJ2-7	ASSLVPGSGDEQY
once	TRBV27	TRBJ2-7	ASSFSTGYYEQY
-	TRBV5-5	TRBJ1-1	ASSFMDSNTEAF
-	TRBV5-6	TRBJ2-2	ASSSYTGELF
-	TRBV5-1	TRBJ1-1	ASSLVDRGRHGTEAF
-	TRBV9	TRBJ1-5	ASSEEGVRNQPQH
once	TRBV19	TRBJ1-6	ASSSPPGQTNSPLH
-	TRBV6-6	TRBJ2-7	ASSWDRADEQY
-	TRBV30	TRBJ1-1	AWTQGLGNTEAF
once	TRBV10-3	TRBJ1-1	ATNRDTVNTEAF
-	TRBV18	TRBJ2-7	ASSPEEMGHEQY
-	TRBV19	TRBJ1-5	ASSTTGAGRPQH
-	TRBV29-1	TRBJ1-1	SVGPGGTEAF
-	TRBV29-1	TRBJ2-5	SVNFYQETQY
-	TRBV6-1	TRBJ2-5	ASRLQGAQETQY
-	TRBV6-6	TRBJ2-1	ASSYSQAEQF
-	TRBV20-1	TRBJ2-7	SLSSSYEQY
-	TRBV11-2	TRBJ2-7	ASSLVTASEQY
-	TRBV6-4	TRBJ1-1	ASSREIGETEAF
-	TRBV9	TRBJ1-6	ASSQVNSPLH
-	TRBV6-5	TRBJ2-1	ASSYLPGSSYNEQF
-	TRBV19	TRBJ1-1	ASRFPWGGQTNTEAF
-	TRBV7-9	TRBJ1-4	ASSGDRGGEKLF
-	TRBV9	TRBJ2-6	ASRATGSSGANVLT
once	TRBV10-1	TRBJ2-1	ARERKLAGGRGHNEQF
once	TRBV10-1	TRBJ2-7	ASSASGSSYEQY
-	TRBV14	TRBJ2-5	ASSLSASGAETQY
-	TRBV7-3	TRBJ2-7	ASSLTWGGRGEYEQY
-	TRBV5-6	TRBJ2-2	ASRDSISTGELF
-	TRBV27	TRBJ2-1	ASSFESAGGDYNEQF
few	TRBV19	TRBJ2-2	ASSIGQGAAGELF
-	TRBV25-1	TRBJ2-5	ASGSPGGQETQY
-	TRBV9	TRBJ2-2	ASSVRTGELF
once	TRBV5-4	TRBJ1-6	ASSPDQEYNSPLH
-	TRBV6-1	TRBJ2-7	ASSDAGGIAEQY
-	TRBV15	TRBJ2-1	ATSTGLAGGTYNEQF
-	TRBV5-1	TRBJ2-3	ASSSTGTGGWDTQY
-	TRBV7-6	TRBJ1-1	ASLRLGGLDTEAF
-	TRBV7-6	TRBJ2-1	ATSGGGGSYNEQF
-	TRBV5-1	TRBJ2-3	ASSLSGSDTQY
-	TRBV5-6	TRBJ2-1	ASSLEERGGPGRGNEQF
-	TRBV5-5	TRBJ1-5	ASSLGHSNQPQH
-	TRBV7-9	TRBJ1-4	ASSLAQDGTTNEKLF
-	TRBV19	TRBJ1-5	ASSVQSPNQPQH
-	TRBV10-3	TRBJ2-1	AISEPPNEQF
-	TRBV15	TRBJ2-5	ATSRVRGSTSASQETQY
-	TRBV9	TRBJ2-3	ASSVVSGVKDTQY
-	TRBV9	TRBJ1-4	ASSLRTGDATNEKLF
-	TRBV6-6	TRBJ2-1	ASSYSDRPNEQF
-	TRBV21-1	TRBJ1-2	ASSKEQGGYGYT
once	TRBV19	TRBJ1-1	ASSVGAHNTEAF
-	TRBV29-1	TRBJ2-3	SVDDRGHNTDTQY
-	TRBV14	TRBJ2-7	ASSQATGFYEQY